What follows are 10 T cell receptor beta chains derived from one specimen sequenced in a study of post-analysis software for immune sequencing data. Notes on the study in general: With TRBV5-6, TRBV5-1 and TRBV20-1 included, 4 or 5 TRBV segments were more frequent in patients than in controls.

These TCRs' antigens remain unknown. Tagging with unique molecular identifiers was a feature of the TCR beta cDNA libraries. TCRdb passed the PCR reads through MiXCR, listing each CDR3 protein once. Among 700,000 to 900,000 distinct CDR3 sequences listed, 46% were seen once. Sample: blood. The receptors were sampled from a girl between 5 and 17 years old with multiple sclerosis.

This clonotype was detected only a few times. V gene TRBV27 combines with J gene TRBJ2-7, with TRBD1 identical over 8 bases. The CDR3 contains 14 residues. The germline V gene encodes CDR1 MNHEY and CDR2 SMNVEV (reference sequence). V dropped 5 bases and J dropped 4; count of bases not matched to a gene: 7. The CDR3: CASSPGQGIYEQYF. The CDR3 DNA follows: TGTGCCAGCAGTCCAGGACAGGGTATTTACGAGCAGTACTTC.

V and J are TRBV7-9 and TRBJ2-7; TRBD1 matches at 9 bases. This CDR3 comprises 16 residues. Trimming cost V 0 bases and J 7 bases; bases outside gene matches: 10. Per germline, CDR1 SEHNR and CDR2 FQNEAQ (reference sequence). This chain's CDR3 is CASSLAGAGQGSEQYF. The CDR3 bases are TGTGCCAGCAGCTTAGCAGGGGCCGGACAGGGGAGTGAGCAGTACTTC. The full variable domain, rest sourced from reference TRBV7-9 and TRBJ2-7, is DTGVSQNPRHKITKRGQNVTFRCDPISEHNRLYWYRQTLGQGPEFLTYFQNEAQLEKSRLLSDRFSAERPKGSFSTLEIQRTEQGDSAMYLCASSLAGAGQGSEQYFGPGTRLTVT.

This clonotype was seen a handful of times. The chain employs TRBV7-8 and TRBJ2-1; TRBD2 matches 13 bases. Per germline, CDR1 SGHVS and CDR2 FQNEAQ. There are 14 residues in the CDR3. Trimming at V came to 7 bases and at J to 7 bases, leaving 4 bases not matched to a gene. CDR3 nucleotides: TGTGCCAGCACCACTAGCGGGAGGGGGAATGAGCAGTTCTTC. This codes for CASTTSGRGNEQFF.

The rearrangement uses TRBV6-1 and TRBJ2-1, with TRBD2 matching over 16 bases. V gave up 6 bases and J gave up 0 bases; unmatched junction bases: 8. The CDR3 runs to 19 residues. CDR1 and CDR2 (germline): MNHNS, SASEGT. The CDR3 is CASSPGLAGGSSSYNEQFF. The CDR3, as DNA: TGTGCCAGCAGCCCGGGACTAGCGGGAGGGTCCAGCTCCTACAATGAGCAGTTCTTC.

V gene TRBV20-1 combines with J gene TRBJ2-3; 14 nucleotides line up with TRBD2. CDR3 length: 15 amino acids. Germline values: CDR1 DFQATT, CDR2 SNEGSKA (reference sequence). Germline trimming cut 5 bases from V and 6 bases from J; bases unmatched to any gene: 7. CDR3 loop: CSAEDRLAGGDTQYF. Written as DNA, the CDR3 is TGCAGTGCTGAGGATCGACTAGCGGGAGGGGATACGCAGTATTTT.

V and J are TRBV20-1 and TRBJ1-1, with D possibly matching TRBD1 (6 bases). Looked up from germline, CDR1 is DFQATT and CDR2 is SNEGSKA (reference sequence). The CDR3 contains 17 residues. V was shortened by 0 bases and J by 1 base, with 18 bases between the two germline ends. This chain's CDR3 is CSARDWDSGQRNTEAFF. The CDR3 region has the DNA TGCAGTGCTAGAGATTGGGACTCTGGACAGAGGAACACTGAAGCTTTCTTT.

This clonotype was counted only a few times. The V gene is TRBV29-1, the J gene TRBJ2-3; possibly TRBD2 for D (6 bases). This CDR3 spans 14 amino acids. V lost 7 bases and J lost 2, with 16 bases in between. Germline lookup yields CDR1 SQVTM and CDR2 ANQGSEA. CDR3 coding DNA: TGCAGCGGGGGACGCGCGGGGCTCACAGATACGCAGTATTTT. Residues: CSGGRAGLTDTQYF.

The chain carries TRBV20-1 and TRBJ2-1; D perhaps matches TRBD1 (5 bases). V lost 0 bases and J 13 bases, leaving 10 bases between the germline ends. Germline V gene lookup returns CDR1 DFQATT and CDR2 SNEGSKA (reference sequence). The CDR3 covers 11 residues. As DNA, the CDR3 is TGCAGTGCTAGAGAGGGGCAGTTCCAGTTCTTC. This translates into CSAREGQFQFF.

The CDR3 is CSASLAGPQETQYF. CDR3 nucleotides: TGCAGTGCTAGCCTAGCGGGCCCCCAAGAGACCCAGTACTTC. The rearrangement joins TRBV20-1 to TRBJ2-5; 8 bases match TRBD2. Trimming removed 3 bases from V and 1 base from J; junction bases left unmatched: 4. Germline lookup yields CDR1 DFQATT and CDR2 SNEGSKA (reference sequence). The CDR3 runs to 14 residues.

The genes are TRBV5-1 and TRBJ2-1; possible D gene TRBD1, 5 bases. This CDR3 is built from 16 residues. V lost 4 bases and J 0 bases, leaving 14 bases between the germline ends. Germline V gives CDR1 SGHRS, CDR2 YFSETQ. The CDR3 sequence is CASSPPGLSSYNEQFF. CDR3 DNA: TGCGCCAGCAGCCCTCCAGGGCTGAGCTCCTACAATGAGCAGTTCTTC.